A single sample gave rise to the 9 T cell receptor beta chains below, sequenced in a study of T cell responses to AZD1222 COVID-19 vaccine. The data were produced by immunoSEQ multiplex PCR, yet TCRdb's version contains in-frame clones alone and is incomplete. The sample consists of approximately 160,000 clones, about 85% of them appearing once. The source material was peripheral blood, sampled on day 0 of AZD1222 vaccination. These receptors originate from an adult in good health.

The CDR3 protein is CASSVSSGSLGTQYF. The CDR3 DNA follows: TGTGCCAGCAGCGTTTCTAGCGGGAGTCTGGGTACGCAGTATTTT. The V and J genes are TRBV9 and TRBJ2-3; the match to TRBD2 covers 10 bases. The CDR3 loop spans 15 amino acids. With V trimmed by 2 bases and J by 8 bases, 8 bases remained unmatched. Germline V CDR1 and CDR2: SGDLS, YYNGEE.

The V and J genes are TRBV29-1 and TRBJ2-7; D is possibly TRBD2 (5 bases). CDR1 is SQVTM and CDR2 is ANQGSEA in the germline V gene. CDR3 length: 13 residues. Trimming left V 4 bases short and J 0 bases short, with 10 bases between. In DNA, the CDR3 is TGCAGCGTTGTTTCCGGGAACTCCTACGAGCAGTACTTC. This codes for CSVVSGNSYEQYF.

The V gene is TRBV9, the J gene TRBJ2-1; 9 bases align to TRBD2. The CDR3 has 16 amino acids. The V gene end was trimmed by 0 bases and the J gene end by 8 bases; junction bases not matched to a gene: 9. CDR1 and CDR2 from the germline V gene are SGDLS and YYNGEE. Here the CDR3 reads CASSVGSGSPGDEQFF. The CDR3 DNA follows: TGTGCCAGCAGCGTAGGTAGCGGGAGCCCGGGGGATGAGCAGTTCTTC.

The V and J genes are TRBV19 and TRBJ2-5, with 9 positions matching TRBD2. The CDR3 runs to 15 residues. Germline loops: CDR1 LNHDA, CDR2 SQIVND (reference sequence). The ends lost 3 bases at V and 3 bases at J; junction bases unmatched: 5. The CDR3 bases are TGTGCCAGTAGTATTCTAGCGGGGTCGGAAGAGACCCAGTACTTC. Its protein is CASSILAGSEETQYF.

V is TRBV5-1 and J is TRBJ1-2; 8 nucleotides line up with TRBD1. Trimming at V came to 3 bases and at J to 4 bases, leaving 8 bases not matched to a gene. Germline CDR1 is SGHRS and CDR2 is YFSETQ. The CDR3 runs to 15 residues. The CDR3: CASSYRTGIPYGYTF. As DNA, the CDR3 is TGCGCCAGCAGCTACCGGACAGGGATCCCCTATGGCTACACCTTC.

J is TRBJ2-2 and V is TRBV5-1; D is perhaps TRBD1 or TRBD2 (5 bases each). CDR1 and CDR2 from the germline V gene are SGHRS and YFSETQ. The V end lost 6 bases, the J end lost 1 base, and 10 bases lay between the germline ends. The CDR3 consists of 14 residues. The CDR3 nucleotides are TGCGCCAGCACTGATGGGGGGAACACCGGGGAGCTGTTTTTT. This sequence encodes CASTDGGNTGELFF.

This chain connects TRBV3-1 (or the pseudogene TRBV3-2) to TRBJ2-7; D remains unclear. Between the trimmed V and J ends, which lost 7 bases and 5 bases, there was a span of 18 bases. Germline values: CDR1 LGHDT, CDR2 YNNKEL (reference sequence). The CDR3 is 14 amino acids. The CDR3 coding sequence is TGTGCCAGCACCCCGGCGTTAGGTAGCAACGAGCAGTACTTC. This encodes CASTPALGSNEQYF.

V is TRBV14 and J is TRBJ2-7; D possibly corresponds to TRBD2 (6 bases). Trimming stripped 4 bases from V and 1 base from J, with 14 bases between. This CDR3 is built from 15 residues. Per germline, CDR1 SGHDN and CDR2 FVKESK. The CDR3 sequence is CASSPTEGRSYEQYF. The CDR3 DNA follows: TGTGCCAGCAGCCCGACGGAGGGCCGGTCCTACGAGCAGTACTTC.

V usage is TRBV30 and J usage is TRBJ2-7; a weak D match, TRBD1 (6 bases). The CDR3 extends over 13 amino acids. In germline, CDR1 is GTSNPN, CDR2 SVGIG (reference sequence). V shed 6 bases and J shed 1 base, with 13 bases lying between them. Written as DNA, the CDR3 is TGTGCCTGCACACCAGGGGTGTCCTACGAGCAGTACTTC. Protein product: CACTPGVSYEQYF.